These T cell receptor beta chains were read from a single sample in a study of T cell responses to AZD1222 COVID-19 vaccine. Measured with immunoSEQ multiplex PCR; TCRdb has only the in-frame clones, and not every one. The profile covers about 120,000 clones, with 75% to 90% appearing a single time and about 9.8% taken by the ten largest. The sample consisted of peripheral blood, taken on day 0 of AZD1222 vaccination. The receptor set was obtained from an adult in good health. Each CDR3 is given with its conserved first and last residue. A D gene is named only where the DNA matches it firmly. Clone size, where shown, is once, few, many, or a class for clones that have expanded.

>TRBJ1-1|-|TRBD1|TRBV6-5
TGTGCCAGCAGTTACTACAGGGGGAACTTTGAAGCTTTCTTT
CASSYYRGNFEAFF
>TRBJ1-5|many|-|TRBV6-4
TGTGCCAGCAGTGAAGGGAGCAATCAGCCCCAGCATTTT
CASSEGSNQPQHF
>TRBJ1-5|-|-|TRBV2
TGTGCCAGCAATTTAGGACAGTCGGATCAGCCCCAGCATTTT
CASNLGQSDQPQHF
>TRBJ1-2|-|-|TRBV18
TGTGCCAGCTCACTTCGGGACGGAGGCTACACCTTC
CASSLRDGGYTF
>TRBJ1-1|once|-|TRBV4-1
TGCGCCCGCAGGGGACACTTCCCTGACACTGAAGCTTTCTTT
CARRGHFPDTEAFF
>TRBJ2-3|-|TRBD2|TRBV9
TGTGCCAGCAGCGCCGGGACTAGCGGGAGAACAGATACGCAGTATTTT
CASSAGTSGRTDTQYF
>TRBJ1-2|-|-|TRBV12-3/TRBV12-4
TGTGCCAGCAGCTCTTCCGGCGACTATGGCTACACCTTC
CASSSSGDYGYTF
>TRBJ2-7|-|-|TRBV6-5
TGTGCCAGCAGTAGGTACACGCGGGAGCAGTACTTC
CASSRYTREQYF
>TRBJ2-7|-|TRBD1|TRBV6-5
TGTGCCAGCAGCGGACAGGGGGACGAGCAGTACTTC
CASSGQGDEQYF
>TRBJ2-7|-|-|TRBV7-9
TGTGCCAGCAGCTTCACCCAGGGGCACGAGGACGAGCAGTACTTC
CASSFTQGHEDEQYF
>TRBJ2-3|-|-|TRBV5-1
TGCGCCAGCAGCTTGGGACTAGAAGGTGATACGCAGTATTTT
CASSLGLEGDTQYF
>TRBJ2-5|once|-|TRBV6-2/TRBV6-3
TGTGCCAGCAGTTACCCGTCGTCGGAGGGGCTTACCCACCAAGAGACCCAGTACTTC
CASSYPSSEGLTHQETQYF
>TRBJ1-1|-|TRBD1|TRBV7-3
TGTGCCAGCAGCTTGGACAGGGGATTAGGGAACACTGAAGCTTTCTTT
CASSLDRGLGNTEAFF
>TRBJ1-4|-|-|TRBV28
TGTGCCAGCAGTTTGAGTGGGGGTTCGTTAGAAAAACTGTTTTTT
CASSLSGGSLEKLFF
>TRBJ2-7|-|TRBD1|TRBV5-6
TGTGCCAGCAGCCTGGACAGGGGGGTTGGGCAGTACTTC
CASSLDRGVGQYF
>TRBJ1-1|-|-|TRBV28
TGTGCCAGCAGTCCACCCCGAGGGAGACAGATGAACACTGAAGCTTTCTTT
CASSPPRGRQMNTEAFF
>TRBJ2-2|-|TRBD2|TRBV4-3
TGCGCCAGCAGCCAAGATCGCCTAGCGGGAGGCGGGGAGCTGTTTTTT
CASSQDRLAGGGELFF
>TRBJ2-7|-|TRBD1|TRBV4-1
TGCGCCAGCAGCCAACCCCTCACAGGGGACTACGAGCAGTACTTC
CASSQPLTGDYEQYF
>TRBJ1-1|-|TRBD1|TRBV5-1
TGCGCCAGCAGTCGACAGGGCTCGAACACTGAAGCTTTCTTT
CASSRQGSNTEAFF
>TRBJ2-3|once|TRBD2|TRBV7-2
TGTGCCAGCAGCAAGGGAGCGGGAAGCACAGATACGCAGTATTTT
CASSKGAGSTDTQYF
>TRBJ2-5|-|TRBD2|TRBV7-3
TGTGCCAGCAGCTTAACGCTAGCGGGAGGGGTCTACTTC
CASSLTLAGGVYF
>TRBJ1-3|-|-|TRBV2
TGTGCCAGCAGTTACTTTACCTCTGGAAACACCATATATTTT
CASSYFTSGNTIYF
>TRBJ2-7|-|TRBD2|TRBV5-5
TGTGCCAGCCAAGGGGGGGCTAGCGGGCTAACCTACGAGCAGTACTTC
CASQGGASGLTYEQYF
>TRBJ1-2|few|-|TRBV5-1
TGCGCCAGCAGCTTGGATGCGACGGTAGTTTCCATCTACACCTTC
CASSLDATVVSIYTF
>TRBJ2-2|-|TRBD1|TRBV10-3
TGTGCCATCAGGGGGACAGAGAACACCGGGGAGCTGTTTTTT
CAIRGTENTGELFF
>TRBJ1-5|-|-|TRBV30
TGTGCCTGGAGTCTCCCAGGGGTGGTGCGTCAGCCCCAGCATTTT
CAWSLPGVVRQPQHF
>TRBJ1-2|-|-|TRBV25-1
TGTGCCAGCAGTGAAACGGACTACTATGGCTACACCTTC
CASSETDYYGYTF
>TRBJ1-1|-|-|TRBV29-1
TGCAGCGTTTGCGTACAGAACACTGAAGCTTTCTTT
CSVCVQNTEAFF
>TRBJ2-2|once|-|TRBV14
TGTGCCAGCAGCCAAGTTAGTAGCACCGGGGAGCTGTTTTTT
CASSQVSSTGELFF
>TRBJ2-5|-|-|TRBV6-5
TGTGCCAGCAGTTACGGGACCGCCCCTAGTGAGGAGACCCAGTACTTC
CASSYGTAPSEETQYF
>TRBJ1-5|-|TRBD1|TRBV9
TGTGCCAGCAGCGTGGGGACAGGGGGCAATCAGCCCCAGCATTTT
CASSVGTGGNQPQHF
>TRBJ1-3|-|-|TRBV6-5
TGTGCCAGCATAGCAGGAAACACCATATATTTT
CASIAGNTIYF
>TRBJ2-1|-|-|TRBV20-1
TGCAGTGCTAGTCGGGTTAGCGGCTACAATGAGCAGTTCTTC
CSASRVSGYNEQFF
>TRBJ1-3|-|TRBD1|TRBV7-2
TGTGCCAGCAGCTCAGGGGGCGGTGGAAACACCATATATTTT
CASSSGGGGNTIYF
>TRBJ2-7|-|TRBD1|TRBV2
TGTGCCAGCAGTGAGACAGGGATCTCCTACGAGCAGTACTTC
CASSETGISYEQYF
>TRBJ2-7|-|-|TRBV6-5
TGTGCCAGCAGTTACGGACCGGGGGACCCCTACGAGCAGTACTTC
CASSYGPGDPYEQYF